This note documents a single TCR beta chain sequence. These data belong to a study of control samples from healthy donors and cancer patients. Sequencing was performed with immunoSEQ multiplex PCR; in TCRdb, only in-frame clones are kept and a portion is missing. The sample shows about 89,000 clones, around nine tenths of them seen only once. The CDR3 consists of 14 residues. The sequenced sample was blood. This sequence originates from a man aged 30 to 39 in good health. The chain has TRBV21-1 and TRBJ1-1; TRBD1, the D gene given by the table, was not confirmed from the DNA. TRBV21-1 is deemed a pseudogene. The chain's CDR3 is CASSKAPGNTEAFF. CDR3 DNA sequence: TGTGCCAGCAGCAAAGCCCCAGGGAACACTGAAGCTTTCTTT.